The source of this T cell receptor beta chain is a study of cytomegalovirus exposure and HLA in healthy donors. The study ran its PCR with 60 Vbeta and 13 Jbeta primers. Repertoires were generated with immunoSEQ multiplex PCR, while TCRdb's copy carries only in-frame clones and drops some. The sample records fewer than 250,000 clones, about 82% being singletons. The CDR3 contains 13 residues. Trimming left V 4 bases short and J 10 bases short, with 15 bases between. Germline-derived CDR1 and CDR2 are SNHLY and FYNNEI. For this clone: The target antigen is unknown.

Study results and limitations: Cytomegalovirus-associated status was assigned to about 150 TCR beta chains. Association of a missense DCLRE1C variant with TCR beta V- and J-gene trimming was reported in a later analysis.

The chain couples TRBV2 to TRBJ2-3; maybe TRBD2 (8 bases). The sequenced sample was PBMCs. This receptor was identified in a man aged 30-40 years in good health and CMV-seronegative. The CDR3 coding sequence is TGTGCCAGCAGTGCCTCGGGAGGGGGCGCGCAGTATTTT. It translates to CASSASGGGAQYF.